This TCR beta chain was sequenced in a study of shared clonotypes between healthy human individuals. Overall study: Each donor's CD8 memory used one plate, CD8 naive two, each CD4 subset three.

About this clone itself: What it recognizes is unknown.

Sequencing used immunoSEQ multiplex PCR; TCRdb keeps in-frame clones, though not all of them. Of roughly 1,500,000 clones in the sample, 98% are singletons; the top ten hold 0.4% to 0.45%. Broader study findings: An expected dependence of interdonor clonotype sharing on sequencing depth was noted. All-four-donor shared clonotypes had higher generation probabilities than non-shared clonotypes did.

The CDR3 is 16 amino acids. Germline V gene data show CDR1 as MNHNS and CDR2 as SASEGT. V was clipped by 4 bases and J by 11 bases, with 24 bases between them. V gene TRBV6-1 combines with J gene TRBJ1-5; D possibly corresponds to TRBD1 (5 bases). The sequencing input was naive CD4+ T cells sorted from blood. Regarding subset: CD45RA+ positively selected. This TCR derives from a man younger than 40 in good health. CDR3 bases: TGTGCCAGCAGTGGGGGGGGACGAGGAGAAGTAGTAGCCCAGCATTTT. Protein product: CASSGGGRGEVVAQHF.